Below are 9 T cell receptor beta chains sequenced from a single sample in a study of T cells in Graves' hyperthyroidism and ophthalmopathy (dated by TCRdb to the late 2010s). Receptor libraries were prepared by multiplex PCR. TCRdb shows the sequencer as Illumina HiSeq 2000. The TCR beta CDR3 regions were amplified from the RNA transcripts. The first round of RT-PCR for the TCR CDR3 was performed with the HTBI primer set and the Qiagen OneStep RT-PCR kit. The raw public data were reprocessed by TCRdb itself: fastp quality trimming at Q25, MiXCR clonotype calling, in-frame beta chains only. Identical CDR3 proteins give one entry, which carries the most common genes and DNA. The sample table lists roughly 170,000 distinct CDR3 sequences, 17% of them with a count of one. The ten most abundant clones make up roughly 30% of the sample. Sequencing used blood. These TCRs come from a woman in her forties or fifties with Graves' hyperthyroidism.

The count of this clonotype is one. The V gene is TRBV2, the J gene TRBJ2-5; D assignment may be TRBD1 or TRBD2 (5 bases each). The CDR3 length is 14 residues. Per germline, CDR1 SNHLY and CDR2 FYNNEI. V lost 6 bases and J 1 base, leaving 12 bases between the germline ends. The CDR3 sequence: CASRSGTVQETQYF. The CDR3 DNA reads as TGTGCCAGCAGATCAGGGACGGTCCAAGAGACCCAGTACTTC. Variable domain in full (rest from reference TRBV2 and TRBJ2-5): EPEVTQTPSHQVTQMGQEVILRCVPISNHLYFYWYRQILGQKVEFLVSFYNNEISEKSEIFDDQFSVERPDGSNFTLKIRSTKLEDSAMYFCASRSGTVQETQYFGPGTRLLVL.

This clonotype occurred many times. The rearrangement joins TRBV18 to TRBJ2-2, with 8 positions matching TRBD1. After removal of 4 bases from V and 4 bases from J, the junction contained 2 bases not matched to a gene. CDR1 and CDR2 (germline): KGHSH, LQKENI. This CDR3 spans 14 amino acids. CDR3 amino acids: CASSHRGTTGELFF. CDR3 nucleotide sequence: TGTGCCAGCTCACACAGGGGGACCACCGGGGAGCTGTTTTTT.

The rearrangement uses TRBV5-8 and TRBJ1-5; D is perhaps TRBD1 (5 bases). The CDR3 length is 12 residues. Looked up from germline, CDR1 is SGHTS and CDR2 is YDEGEE. V was cut by 5 bases and J by 9 bases, with 12 bases left in between. In DNA, the CDR3 is TGTGCCAGCAGTATACGAACAGGGCCCCAGCATTTT. The encoded protein is CASSIRTGPQHF.

Many counts were recorded for this clonotype. The chain couples TRBV11-2 to TRBJ2-7; possibly TRBD1 or TRBD2 for D (5 bases each). V was shortened by 5 bases and J by 2 bases, with 16 bases between the two germline ends. Germline V gene sequence: CDR1 SGHAT, CDR2 FQNNGV. This CDR3 is 15 amino acids long. The CDR3 sequence is CASSLSGWGPYEQYF. The CDR3 bases are TGTGCCAGCAGCCTCTCGGGGTGGGGCCCCTACGAGCAGTACTTC. The whole variable domain, remainder taken from reference TRBV11-2 and TRBJ2-7, is EAGVAQSPRYKIIEKRQSVAFWCNPISGHATLYWYQQILGQGPKLLIQFQNNGVVDDSQLPKDRFSAERLKGVDSTLKIQPAKLEDSAVYLCASSLSGWGPYEQYFGPGTRLTVT.

Worth noting for this clonotype: Possible read error: a much larger clone is one base away. The gene calls are TRBV5-1 and TRBJ2-7, with 10 bases aligning to TRBD2. The germline V gene encodes CDR1 SGHRS and CDR2 YFSETQ. The length of the CDR3 is 15 residues. With V trimmed by 5 bases and J by 4 bases, 9 bases remained unmatched. The CDR3 reads CASSSASGGYYEQYF. The CDR3 DNA is TGCGCCAGCAGTTCGGCTAGCGGGGGATATTACGAGCAGTACTTC.

As concerns this clonotype: A far larger clone is one base from this, pointing to a likely read error. V and J are TRBV7-2 and TRBJ2-5; D unresolved. This CDR3 has 12 amino acids. Germline loops: CDR1 SGHTA, CDR2 FQGNSA. The CDR3 here is CARSLGRETQYF. The CDR3 DNA is TGTGCCCGCAGCTTAGGGCGGGAGACCCAGTACTTC.

Turning to this clonotype: This may come from a read error, since a much larger clone is one base off. J is TRBJ2-7 and V is TRBV13, with D maybe TRBD2 (5 bases). The CDR3 has 14 amino acids. Germline assignment: CDR1 PRHDT and CDR2 FYEKMQ (reference sequence). The CDR3 nucleotides read TGTGCCAGCAACTTAGGCTCGTCGGGGTACGAGCAGTACTTC. Its protein product is CASNLGSSGYEQYF.

This clonotype has more than one count but fewer than ten. A much larger clone lies one base from this, so it may be a read error. The rearrangement joins TRBV7-8 to TRBJ1-5; TRBD1 matches at 9 bases. Germline CDR1 reads SGHVS; CDR2 reads FQNEAQ. The CDR3 runs 16 residues. CDR3 protein: CASGLMRTGVSQPQHF. The CDR3 DNA is TGTGCCAGCGGCTTAATGAGGACAGGGGTATCTCAGCCCCAGCATTTT.

This clonotype has only a few counts. The chain couples TRBV9 to TRBJ2-3; D not resolved. CDR3 length: 16 residues. V lost 2 bases and J lost 2, with 15 bases in between. Germline V gene data show CDR1 as SGDLS and CDR2 as YYNGEE. The CDR3, as DNA: TGTGCCAGCAGCGTCCCGAAAACAGCCCCCACAGATACGCAGTATTTT. Its protein product is CASSVPKTAPTDTQYF.